This T cell receptor (beta chain) was recovered during a study of spatial heterogeneity in lung cancer. Study context: Compared with alpha-chain sequences, beta-chain sequences were consistently detected in greater numbers. Points from the study as a whole: Tumoral mutation counts were tracked by counts of expanded intratumoral alpha and beta TCRs.

This CDR3 region has 15 residues. The V segment lost 0 bases and the J segment 6 bases; nucleotides outside the gene matches: 4. CDR1 MGHRA and CDR2 YSYEKL come from the germline V gene. TCRdb analysed the 5' RACE reads with MiXCR anew, one entry per CDR3 protein. The top ten clones hold about 18% of a sample with around 15,000 distinct CDR3 sequences, under 7.5% of them seen once. Time point noted: sample taken at primary tumor resection. TCRs were sequenced from unsorted whole RNA of tumor, nontumor lung or PBMC. Ten or more counts support this clonotype. What it binds is unknown. This TCR was sampled from a female donor with early-stage non-small cell lung cancer. Sequenced here: lung tumor tissue, sampled at surgery. V usage is TRBV4-1 and J usage is TRBJ2-2; TRBD1 agrees at 7 bases. The CDR3 DNA follows: TGCGCCAGCAGCCAAGAGCACAGGGGCGCCGGGGAGCTGTTTTTT. It translates to CASSQEHRGAGELFF.